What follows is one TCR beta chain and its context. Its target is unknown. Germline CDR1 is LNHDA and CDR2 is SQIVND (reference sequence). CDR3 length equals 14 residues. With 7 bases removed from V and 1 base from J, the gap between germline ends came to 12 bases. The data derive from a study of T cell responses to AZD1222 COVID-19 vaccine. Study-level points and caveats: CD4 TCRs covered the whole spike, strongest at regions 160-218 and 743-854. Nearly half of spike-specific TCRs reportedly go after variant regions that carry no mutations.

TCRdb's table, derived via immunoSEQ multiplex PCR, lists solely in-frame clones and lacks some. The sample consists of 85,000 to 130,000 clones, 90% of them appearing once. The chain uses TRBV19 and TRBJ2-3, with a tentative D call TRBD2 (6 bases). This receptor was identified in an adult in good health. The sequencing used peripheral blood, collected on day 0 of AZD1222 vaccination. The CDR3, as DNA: TGTGCCAGTAAGGACGGGAGTGGCACAGATACGCAGTATTTT. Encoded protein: CASKDGSGTDTQYF.